The present TCR beta chain was sequenced within a study of shared clonotypes between healthy human individuals. Study at large: Serving as donors were two women and a few men, whose ages spanned 18 to 49.

This clone was counted a few times. Its antigen is not known. The assay was immunoSEQ multiplex PCR, and TCRdb's table has in-frame clones only and misses some. The sample gives under 1,900,000 clones, just under 99% of which show up once; 0.36% is in the top ten. From CD4+ cells came CD45RA+ naive and CD45RA-negative memory subsets. Study conclusions and caveats: Although depth was large, rarefaction showed that sequencing of the sorted subsets was incomplete.

Material for sequencing was naive CD4+ T cells sorted from blood. The sample's subset: CD45RA+ positively selected. This sequence originates from a man in his thirties or forties in good health.

The CDR3 protein is CASSPGTHQPQHF. Here the CDR3 DNA reads TGTGCCAGCAGCCCCGGGACCCATCAGCCCCAGCATTTT. The rearrangement uses TRBV6-1 and TRBJ1-5, with a possible D match to TRBD1 (5 bases). CDR1 is MNHNS, CDR2 SASEGT, per germline. The CDR3 is made up of 13 amino acids. The ends were cut back, 6 bases at V and 5 bases at J, with 11 bases in the middle.